This TCR beta chain is from a study of beta chain features in type 1 diabetes. Study at large: Taken together, all samples contributed roughly 100 million examined sorted cells.

The CDR3 covers 15 residues. Trimming took 4 bases from V and 5 from J; bases not matched to a gene: 8. Germline-derived CDR1 and CDR2 are ENHRY and SYGVKD. The whole isolated RNA underwent reverse transcription, so sequencing captured expressed TCRB transcripts. Generated by immunoSEQ multiplex PCR, the TCRdb table keeps only in-frame clones and is missing some. Of hundreds of thousands of clones listed, less than 20% are singletons. The sample consisted of naive CD4+ T cells from blood. The source of this sequence is a man between 18 and 29 years old in good health. The chain uses TRBV10-3 and TRBJ2-1; TRBD2 matches 7 bases. CDR3 sequence reads: CAISVEGLRNNEQFF. Here the CDR3 DNA reads TGTGCCATCAGTGTAGAGGGACTAAGAAACAATGAGCAGTTCTTC.